The T cell receptor (beta chain) described here comes from a study of shared clonotypes between healthy human individuals. At the level of the study: A few men and a couple of women, aged 18 to 49, were donors. Study outcomes and limitations: Naive subsets generally had larger estimated richness than memory subsets. Read depth was anticipated to influence clonotype sharing among donors.

The CDR3 covers 15 residues. Trimming cost V 4 bases and J 4 bases; bases outside gene matches: 4. CDR1 MDHEN and CDR2 SYDVKM come from the germline V gene. At a deep level, the assay was run. Profiling relied on immunoSEQ multiplex PCR, and the TCRdb table lists in-frame clones only, not all of them. The table includes 700,000 to 950,000 clones, 96% detected once. Only CD45RO-negative cells positively selected for CCR7 counted as naive CD8 cells, so terminally differentiated effector memory CD45RA+ cells were excluded. About this clone: Antigen unknown.

This TCR came from a man aged 25-40 years in good health. Sequencing input: naive CD8+ T cells sorted from blood. This chain uses TRBV28 with TRBJ2-1, with 10 nucleotides matching TRBD1. This CDR3 reads CASSYGQGVYNEQFF. CDR3 sequence (DNA): TGTGCCAGCAGTTACGGACAGGGGGTTTACAATGAGCAGTTCTTC.